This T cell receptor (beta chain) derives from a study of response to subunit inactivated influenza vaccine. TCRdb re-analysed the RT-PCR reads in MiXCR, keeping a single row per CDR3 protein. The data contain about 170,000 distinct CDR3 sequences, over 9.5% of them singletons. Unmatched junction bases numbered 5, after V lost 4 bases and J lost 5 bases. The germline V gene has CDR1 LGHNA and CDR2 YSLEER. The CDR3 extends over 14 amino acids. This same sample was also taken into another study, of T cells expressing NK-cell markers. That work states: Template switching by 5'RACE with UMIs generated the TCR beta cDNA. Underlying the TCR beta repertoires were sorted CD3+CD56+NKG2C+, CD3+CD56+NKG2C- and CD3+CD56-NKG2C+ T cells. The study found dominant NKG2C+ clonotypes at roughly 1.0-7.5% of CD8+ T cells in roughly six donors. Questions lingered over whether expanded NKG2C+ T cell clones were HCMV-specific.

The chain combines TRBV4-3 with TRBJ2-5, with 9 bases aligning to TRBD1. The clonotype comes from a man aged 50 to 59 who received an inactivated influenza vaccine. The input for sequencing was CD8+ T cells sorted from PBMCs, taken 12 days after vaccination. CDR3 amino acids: CASSRRDRAETQYF. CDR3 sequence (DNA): TGCGCCAGCAGCCGAAGGGACAGGGCGGAGACCCAGTACTTC.